A single sample gave rise to the 8 T cell receptor beta chains below, sequenced in a study of shared clonotypes between healthy human individuals. TCRdb keeps only in-frame clones here, not all; method: immunoSEQ multiplex PCR. Among roughly 500,000 clones listed, 75% to 85% were seen once. The specimen was PBMCs. These receptors were taken from a woman aged 35 to 49 in good health. Some clones in this sample may be carry-over from other donors' samples.

V is TRBV11-2 and J is TRBJ2-1; no reliable D call. V lost 6 bases, J lost 4 bases, and 16 bases lay in between. There are 15 residues in the CDR3. The germline V gene has CDR1 SGHAT and CDR2 FQNNGV. The CDR3 loop is CASSRRAFRYNEQFF. CDR3 coding DNA: TGTGCCAGCAGTCGCCGGGCTTTCCGTTACAATGAGCAGTTCTTC.

This clone has only a few counts. The chain uses TRBV11-2 and TRBJ1-1; D remains ambiguous. The CDR3 sequence is 15 residues long. Between the trimmed V and J ends, which lost 7 bases and 1 base, there was a span of 16 bases. Germline CDR1 SGHAT, CDR2 FQNNGV. The CDR3: CASTRLQNPNTEAFF. The CDR3 DNA is TGTGCCAGCACCCGATTACAGAACCCGAACACTGAAGCTTTCTTT.

This chain links TRBV27 with TRBJ2-7, with a weak D call TRBD1 (6 bases). The length of the CDR3 is 16 residues. Germline lookup yields CDR1 MNHEY and CDR2 SMNVEV (reference sequence). The V end lost 4 bases, the J end lost 3 bases, and 19 bases lay between the germline ends. The CDR3 DNA reads TGTGCCAGCAGTTCCTCGTGGGCAACACAGGGCTACGAGCAGTACTTC. It specifies CASSSSWATQGYEQYF.

This chain uses TRBV7-3 with TRBJ1-1; TRBD1 is a possible D gene (5 bases). Germline V gene lookup returns CDR1 SGHTA and CDR2 FQGTGA. CDR3 size: 15 residues. V gave up 3 bases and J gave up 1 base, with 12 bases separating them. The CDR3 region has the DNA TGTGCCAGCAGCTTTGACTGGACACCGAACACTGAAGCTTTCTTT. Amino acids: CASSFDWTPNTEAFF.

A few counts support this clone. V and J are TRBV27 and TRBJ2-7; D gene ambiguous. Germline CDR1 is MNHEY and CDR2 is SMNVEV (reference sequence). Trimming stripped 2 bases from V and 0 bases from J, with 11 bases between. This CDR3 has 15 amino acids. The CDR3 is CASSLEASSSYEQYF. The CDR3 DNA follows: TGTGCCAGCAGTTTAGAGGCCTCAAGCTCCTACGAGCAGTACTTC.

The rearrangement links TRBV5-4 to TRBJ2-7; D is undetermined. V gave up 2 bases and J gave up 0 bases, with 15 bases separating them. There are 16 residues in the CDR3. Germline CDR1 SGHNT, CDR2 YYREEE (reference sequence). The DNA for the CDR3 is TGTGCCAGCAGCTTTGGTTCGGGCATTATCTCCTACGAGCAGTACTTC. It codes for CASSFGSGIISYEQYF. The whole variable domain, filled in from reference TRBV5-4 and TRBJ2-7, reads ETGVTQSPTHLIKTRGQQVTLRCSSQSGHNTVSWYQQALGQGPQFIFQYYREEENGRGNFPPRFSGLQFPNYSSELNVNALELDDSALYLCASSFGSGIISYEQYFGPGTRLTVT.

The chain joins TRBV29-1 to TRBJ2-7; D call uncertain. The V end lost 4 bases, the J end lost 8 bases, and 12 bases lay between the germline ends. This CDR3 is built from 11 residues. Germline V CDR1 and CDR2: SQVTM, ANQGSEA. Here the CDR3 DNA reads TGCAGCGTTGGACGAGACCGAAAGCAGTACTTC. Amino acid sequence: CSVGRDRKQYF.

CDR3 loop: CASSAEDSESLYGYTF. The CDR3 DNA reads as TGTGCCAGCAGTGCCGAGGACAGCGAATCACTCTATGGCTACACCTTC. The J gene is TRBJ1-2, the V gene TRBV6-4; D may be TRBD1 (6 bases). The CDR3 spans 16 residues. V was clipped by 4 bases and J by 4 bases, with 19 bases between them. Germline CDR1 and CDR2: MRHNA and SNTAGT.